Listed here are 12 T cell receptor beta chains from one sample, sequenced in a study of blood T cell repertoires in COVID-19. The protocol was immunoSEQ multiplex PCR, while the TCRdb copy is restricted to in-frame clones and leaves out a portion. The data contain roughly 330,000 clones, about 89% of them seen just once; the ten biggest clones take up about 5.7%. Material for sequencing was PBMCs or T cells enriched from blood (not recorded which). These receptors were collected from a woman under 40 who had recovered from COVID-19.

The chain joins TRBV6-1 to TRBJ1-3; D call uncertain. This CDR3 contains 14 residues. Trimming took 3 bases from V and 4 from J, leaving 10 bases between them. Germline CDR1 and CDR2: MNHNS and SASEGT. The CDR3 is CASSDAEWGNTIYF. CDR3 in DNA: TGTGCCAGCAGTGACGCCGAGTGGGGAAACACCATATATTTT.

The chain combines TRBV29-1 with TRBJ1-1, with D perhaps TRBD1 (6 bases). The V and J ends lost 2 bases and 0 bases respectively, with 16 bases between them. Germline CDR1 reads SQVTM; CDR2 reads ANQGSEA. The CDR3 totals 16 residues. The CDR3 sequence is CSVELGTSTVNTEAFF. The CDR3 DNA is TGCAGCGTTGAATTAGGGACATCTACCGTGAACACTGAAGCTTTCTTT.

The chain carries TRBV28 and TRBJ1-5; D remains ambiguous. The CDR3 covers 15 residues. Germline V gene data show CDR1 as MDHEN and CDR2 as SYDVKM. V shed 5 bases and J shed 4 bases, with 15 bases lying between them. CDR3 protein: CASSPSGPVNQPQHF. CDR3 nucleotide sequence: TGTGCCAGCAGTCCGAGCGGGCCGGTAAATCAGCCCCAGCATTTT.

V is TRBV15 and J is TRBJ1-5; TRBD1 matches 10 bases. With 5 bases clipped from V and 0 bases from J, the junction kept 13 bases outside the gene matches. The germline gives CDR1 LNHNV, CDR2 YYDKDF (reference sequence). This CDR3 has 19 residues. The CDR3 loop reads CATSRTSGQGLYSNQPQHF. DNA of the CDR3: TGTGCCACCAGCCGTACGTCGGGACAGGGGCTTTATAGCAATCAGCCCCAGCATTTT.

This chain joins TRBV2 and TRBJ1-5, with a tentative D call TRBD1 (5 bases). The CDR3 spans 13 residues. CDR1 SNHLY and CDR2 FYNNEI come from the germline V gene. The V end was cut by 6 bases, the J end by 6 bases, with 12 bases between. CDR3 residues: CASRGGNSQPQHF. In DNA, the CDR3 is TGTGCCAGCAGGGGGGGTAATAGTCAGCCCCAGCATTTT.

In DNA, the CDR3 is TGTGCCAGCAGCTTGGATCGAGGGAACTATGGCTACACCTTC. Protein: CASSLDRGNYGYTF. The rearrangement links TRBV5-5 to TRBJ1-2; D unresolved. Trimming cost V 0 bases and J 2 bases, with 8 bases left between them. CDR1 is SGHKS, CDR2 YYEKEE, per germline (reference sequence). The CDR3 spans 14 residues.

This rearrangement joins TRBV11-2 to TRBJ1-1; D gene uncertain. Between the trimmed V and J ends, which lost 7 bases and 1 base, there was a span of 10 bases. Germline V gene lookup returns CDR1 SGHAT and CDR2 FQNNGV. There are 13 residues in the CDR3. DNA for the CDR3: TGTGCCAGCAACAAGTTCCGGAACACTGAAGCTTTCTTT. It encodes CASNKFRNTEAFF.

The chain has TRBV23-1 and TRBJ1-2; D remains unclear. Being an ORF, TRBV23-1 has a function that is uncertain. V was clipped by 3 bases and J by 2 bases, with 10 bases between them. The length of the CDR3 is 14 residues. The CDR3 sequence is CASSHPDINYGYTF. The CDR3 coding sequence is TGCGCCAGCAGTCACCCAGACATAAACTATGGCTACACCTTC.

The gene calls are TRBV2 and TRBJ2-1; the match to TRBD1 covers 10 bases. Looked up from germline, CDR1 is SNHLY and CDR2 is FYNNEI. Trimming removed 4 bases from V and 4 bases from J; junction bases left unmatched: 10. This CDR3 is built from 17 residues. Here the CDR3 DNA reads TGTGCCAGCAGTGGACTCAGGGACAGGGGAGTATACAATGAGCAGTTCTTC. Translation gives CASSGLRDRGVYNEQFF. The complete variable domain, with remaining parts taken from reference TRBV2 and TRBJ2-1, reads EPEVTQTPSHQVTQMGQEVILRCVPISNHLYFYWYRQILGQKVEFLVSFYNNEISEKSEIFDDQFSVERPDGSNFTLKIRSTKLEDSAMYFCASSGLRDRGVYNEQFFGPGTRLTVL.

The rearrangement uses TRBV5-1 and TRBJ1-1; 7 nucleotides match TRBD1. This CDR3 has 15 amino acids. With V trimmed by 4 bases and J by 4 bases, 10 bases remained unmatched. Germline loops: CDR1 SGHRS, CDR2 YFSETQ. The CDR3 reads CASSGRSPGGTEAFF. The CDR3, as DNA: TGCGCCAGCAGCGGCCGGTCCCCAGGGGGCACTGAAGCTTTCTTT.

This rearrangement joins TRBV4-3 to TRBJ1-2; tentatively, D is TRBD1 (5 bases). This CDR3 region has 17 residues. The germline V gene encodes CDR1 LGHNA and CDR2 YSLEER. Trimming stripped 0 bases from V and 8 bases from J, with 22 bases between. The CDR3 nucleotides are TGCGCCAGCAGCCAAGAAGGCTACAGGCCAGGGCGGGGAGGCTACACCTTC. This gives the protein CASSQEGYRPGRGGYTF.

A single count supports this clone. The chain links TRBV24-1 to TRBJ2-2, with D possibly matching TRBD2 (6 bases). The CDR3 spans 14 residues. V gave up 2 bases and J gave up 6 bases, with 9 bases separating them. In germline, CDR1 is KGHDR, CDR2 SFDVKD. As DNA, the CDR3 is TGTGCCACCAGTGATTCCACGGGAGCCGGGGAGCTGTTTTTT. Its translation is CATSDSTGAGELFF.